This TCR beta chain was sequenced in a study of identical twins. CDR1 LGHDT and CDR2 YNNKEL come from the germline V gene (reference sequence). V lost 0 bases to trimming and J lost 4 bases; unmatched junction nucleotides: 11. This CDR3 is 18 amino acids long. TCRdb passed the 5' RACE reads through MiXCR, listing each CDR3 protein once. Seen here are over 550,000 distinct CDR3 sequences, about 7.1% observed once, and the top ten hold 1.6%. Concerning this clonotype: Its antigen remains unidentified.

General study results and limits: Sequences that were beta out-of-frame showed weaker excess twin sharing.

These data were also filed under a second study, of yellow fever vaccine responses in identical twins. That work contributes: A vaccine T cell response that seemed partly convergent and partly personalized was reported in twins.

The specimen was PBMCs. This receptor was identified in a woman younger than 35 in good health. The genes are TRBV3-1 and TRBJ2-5; 10 bases fit TRBD2. In DNA form, the CDR3 reads TGTGCCAGCAGCCAAGAGGGCGGAAGCGGGAGGGGAATAGAGACCCAGTACTTC. This gives the protein CASSQEGGSGRGIETQYF.